This T cell receptor (beta chain) was captured by sequencing in a study of Graves' ophthalmopathy and Graves' hyperthyroidism. RNA transcripts served as template for amplifying TCR beta CDR3 sequences. Amplification began with first-round RT-PCR using HTBI primers, then second-round multiplex PCR was performed. TCRdb analysed the multiplex PCR reads with MiXCR anew, one entry per CDR3 protein. This table holds over 450,000 distinct CDR3 sequences, approximately 14% found once. At least ten counts were recorded for this clonotype. The TCR originated in a woman aged 25 to 39 with Graves' ophthalmopathy. Sample: blood.

CDR3 bases: TGTGCCAGCAGCTTAACCGGGGGCTCCTATAATTCACCCCTCCACTTT. Protein product: CASSLTGGSYNSPLHF. The rearrangement joins TRBV7-2 to TRBJ1-6, with D perhaps matching TRBD1 (5 bases). The CDR3 consists of 16 residues. The germline CDR1 and CDR2 sequences are SGHTA and FQGNSA. Trimming took off 2 bases at V and 0 bases at J, with 8 bases between the two ends.